Listed here are 29 T cell receptor beta chains from one sample, sequenced in a study of shared clonotypes between healthy human individuals. Repertoires were generated with immunoSEQ multiplex PCR, while TCRdb's copy carries only in-frame clones and drops some. The sample has 2,500,000 or so clones; 85% to 95% are singletons. Sequenced input: naive CD4+ T cells from PBMCs. Regarding subset: CD45RA+ positively selected. The receptors derive from a man younger than 35 in good health. Some clones in this sample may be carry-over from other donors' samples.

The CDR3 is CASSNGPRSTDTQYF. CDR3 coding DNA: TGCGCCAGCAGCAACGGGCCACGATCCACAGATACGCAGTATTTT. This chain connects TRBV5-1 to TRBJ2-3; no firm D call. The CDR3 sequence is 15 residues long. Trimming shortened V by 4 bases and J by 2 bases, and 14 bases separated the two germline ends. The V gene's germline CDR1 is SGHRS and CDR2 YFSETQ.

V usage is TRBV11-2 and J usage is TRBJ1-6; D gene unclear. The germline V and J ends were trimmed by 0 bases and 6 bases, with 12 bases remaining between them. Looked up from germline, CDR1 is SGHAT and CDR2 is FQNNGV. The CDR3 is made up of 16 amino acids. CDR3 loop: CASSLDLAVTNSPLHF. DNA of the CDR3: TGTGCCAGCAGCTTAGATCTGGCAGTAACTAATTCACCCCTCCACTTT.

This clone was recorded a few times. The rearrangement joins TRBV10-2 to TRBJ1-2; D call uncertain. CDR3 size: 12 residues. The germline gives CDR1 WSHSY, CDR2 SAAADI. Trimming pared 6 bases from V and 2 bases from J, leaving 7 bases between. CDR3 protein: CASSAGNYGYTF. The CDR3 DNA reads as TGCGCCAGCAGCGCAGGCAACTATGGCTACACCTTC.

V and J are TRBV7-6 and TRBJ2-2; D is unclear. The germline V gene encodes CDR1 SGHVS and CDR2 FNYEAQ. V lost 8 bases, J lost 2 bases, and 6 bases lay in between. The CDR3 is 12 amino acids. CDR3 bases: TGTGCCAGCGGAGACAACACCGGGGAGCTGTTTTTT. Protein product: CASGDNTGELFF.

The chain combines TRBV29-1 with TRBJ2-2; TRBD1 agrees at 8 bases. CDR3 length equals 14 residues. Germline-derived CDR1 and CDR2 are SQVTM and ANQGSEA. V gave up 4 bases and J gave up 4 bases; unmatched junction bases: 5. CDR3 nucleotide sequence: TGCAGCGTTGTGGGGCAGGGGGCCACCGGGGAGCTGTTTTTT. It encodes CSVVGQGATGELFF.

This sequence joins TRBV11-3 and TRBJ2-4; perhaps TRBD2 as D (6 bases). Germline V gene sequence: CDR1 SGHNT, CDR2 YENEEA. The V and J ends lost 0 bases and 3 bases respectively, with 12 bases between them. The CDR3 runs 16 residues. The chain's CDR3 is CASSLDRLADKNIQYF. The CDR3 DNA follows: TGTGCCAGCAGCTTAGATCGATTAGCGGACAAAAACATTCAGTACTTC.

The V gene is TRBV28, the J gene TRBJ2-7, with TRBD1 identical over 10 bases. Germline V CDR1 and CDR2: MDHEN, SYDVKM. This CDR3 region has 14 residues. J was trimmed by 2 bases and V by 6 bases; bases with no gene match: 4. This CDR3 reads CASSQTGGPYEQYF. CDR3 DNA: TGTGCCAGCAGCCAGACAGGGGGCCCCTACGAGCAGTACTTC.

This clone appeared once. This chain joins TRBV4-1 and TRBJ2-5, with 14 bases aligning to TRBD2. The CDR3 is made up of 17 amino acids. With V trimmed by 4 bases and J by 5 bases, 9 bases remained unmatched. The germline CDR1 and CDR2 sequences are MGHRA and YSYEKL. The DNA of the CDR3 is TGCGCCAGCAGCCCGGGAGGACTAGCGGGAGGCGGGGAGACCCAGTACTTC. This codes for CASSPGGLAGGGETQYF.

This chain links TRBV7-3 with TRBJ2-3, with a weak D call TRBD2 (6 bases). Deletions cut 1 base from V and 0 bases from J, with 14 bases between. The CDR3 runs to 17 residues. Per the germline V gene, CDR1 is SGHTA and CDR2 is FQGTGA. The CDR3 DNA follows: TGTGCCAGCAGCTTAAATGGGGGAAGCGGGAGCACAGATACGCAGTATTTT. It translates to CASSLNGGSGSTDTQYF. The whole variable domain, remainder taken from reference TRBV7-3 and TRBJ2-3, is GAGVSQTPSNKVTEKGKYVELRCDPISGHTALYWYRQSLGQGPEFLIYFQGTGAADDSGLPNDRFFAVRPEGSVSTLKIQRTERGDSAVYLCASSLNGGSGSTDTQYFGPGTRLTVL.

On this clone: Distinct nucleotide sequences in the sample also encode this CDR3. The chain recombines TRBV28 with TRBJ2-2, with TRBD1 matching over 7 bases. Looked up from germline, CDR1 is MDHEN and CDR2 is SYDVKM. The CDR3 spans 14 residues. Losses at the gene ends were 4 bases for V and 4 bases for J; bases not matched to a gene: 3. In DNA, the CDR3 is TGTGCCAGCAGTTCCCCAGGGGGCACCGGGGAGCTGTTTTTT. It translates to CASSSPGGTGELFF.

The V and J genes are TRBV18 and TRBJ1-1; D possibly corresponds to TRBD1 (6 bases). Trimming removed 2 bases at V and 4 bases at J, with 8 bases between. Germline CDR1 and CDR2: KGHSH and LQKENI. The CDR3 totals 13 residues. CDR3 DNA: TGTGCCAGCTCACCAGGGGGCCCCACTGAAGCTTTCTTT. Translating it yields CASSPGGPTEAFF.

The V and J genes are TRBV30 and TRBJ1-3; D is unresolved. The CDR3 spans 12 residues. Germline V gene data show CDR1 as GTSNPN and CDR2 as SVGIG (reference sequence). Trimming pared 0 bases from V and 9 bases from J, leaving 9 bases between. The CDR3 loop is CAWSVPPATIYF. The CDR3 nucleotides read TGTGCCTGGAGTGTACCCCCGGCCACCATATATTTT.

This clone was observed once. Other DNA sequences from this sample encode an identical CDR3 as well. V usage is TRBV7-3 and J usage is TRBJ2-2; no definite D call. The germline V gene has CDR1 SGHTA and CDR2 FQGTGA. The CDR3 length is 13 residues. V gave up 1 base and J gave up 5 bases, with 5 bases separating them. CDR3 residues: CASSLRRTGELFF. CDR3 sequence (DNA): TGTGCCAGCAGCTTAAGGAGAACCGGGGAGCTGTTTTTT. Together with reference TRBV7-3 and TRBJ2-2, the CDR3 gives the full variable domain: GAGVSQTPSNKVTEKGKYVELRCDPISGHTALYWYRQSLGQGPEFLIYFQGTGAADDSGLPNDRFFAVRPEGSVSTLKIQRTERGDSAVYLCASSLRRTGELFFGEGSRLTVL.

The DNA of the CDR3 is TGCGCCAGCAGCTTGGTCCCCGGACAGCGAGAAGCTTTCTTT. Translated, it gives CASSLVPGQREAFF. This chain connects TRBV5-1 to TRBJ1-1, with a tentative D call TRBD1 (6 bases). Germline values: CDR1 SGHRS, CDR2 YFSETQ. This CDR3 has 14 amino acids. The V end was cut by 0 bases, the J end by 8 bases, with 14 bases between.

The gene calls are TRBV5-1 and TRBJ2-7; 8 bases align to TRBD1. CDR1 is SGHRS, CDR2 YFSETQ, per germline. Trimming cost V 4 bases and J 2 bases; bases outside gene matches: 11. This CDR3 contains 16 residues. CDR3 bases: TGCGCCAGCAGCCTTTATCAAGGACAGGGCCCCTACGAGCAGTACTTC. Translated: CASSLYQGQGPYEQYF. Full variable domain (outside the CDR3, taken from reference TRBV5-1 and TRBJ2-7): KAGVTQTPRYLIKTRGQQVTLSCSPISGHRSVSWYQQTPGQGLQFLFEYFSETQRNKGNFPGRFSGRQFSNSRSEMNVSTLELGDSALYLCASSLYQGQGPYEQYFGPGTRLTVT.

Worth noting for this clone: This sample includes further DNA sequences coding for the same CDR3. The chain has TRBV6-5 and TRBJ2-2; 8 bases agree with TRBD1. V shed 6 bases and J 2 bases; nucleotides not matched to a gene: 5. The germline V gene has CDR1 MNHEY and CDR2 SVGAGI. This CDR3 is built from 15 residues. The CDR3 coding sequence is TGTGCCAGCAGGCCGACAGGGGCTAACACCGGGGAGCTGTTTTTT. This sequence encodes CASRPTGANTGELFF.

The rearrangement uses TRBV13 and TRBJ2-3; TRBD1 matches at 9 bases. The junction had 13 bases not matched to a gene; V was cut back by 2 bases and J by 1 base. Germline V gene sequence: CDR1 PRHDT, CDR2 FYEKMQ (reference sequence). The CDR3 length is 19 residues. The CDR3 here is CASSLLTWDREGGTDTQYF. The CDR3 nucleotides are TGTGCCAGCAGCTTACTTACTTGGGACAGGGAGGGGGGCACAGATACGCAGTATTTT.

The chain carries TRBV27 and TRBJ2-7, with a possible D match to TRBD2 (6 bases). The CDR3 contains 13 residues. Trimming left V 5 bases short and J 1 base short, with 9 bases between. Germline CDR1 is MNHEY and CDR2 is SMNVEV (reference sequence). CDR3 region: CASSRLGSYEQYF. The CDR3 DNA reads TGTGCCAGCAGTCGACTAGGGTCCTACGAGCAGTACTTC.

The V gene is TRBV5-1, the J gene TRBJ1-1, with TRBD1 matching over 7 bases. The CDR3 loop spans 15 amino acids. Unmatched junction bases numbered 8, after V lost 1 base and J lost 5 bases. CDR1 and CDR2 from the germline V gene are SGHRS and YFSETQ. For the CDR3, the DNA is TGCGCCAGCAGCTTGTTGGGGGCCAGGGGGACTGAAGCTTTCTTT. Translating it yields CASSLLGARGTEAFF.

The genes are TRBV6-5 and TRBJ1-2; D is unresolved. V was shortened by 2 bases and J by 8 bases, with 18 bases between the two germline ends. Germline V gene data show CDR1 as MNHEY and CDR2 as SVGAGI. The CDR3 runs to 15 residues. The CDR3, as DNA: TGTGCCAGCAGTTACAGTGCCCCACTCCCTCTCGGCTACACCTTC. Protein product: CASSYSAPLPLGYTF.

CDR3 region: CASSRSTWGPGNQPQHF. DNA of the CDR3: TGTGCCAGCAGCCGTTCCACGTGGGGACCAGGCAATCAGCCCCAGCATTTT. The chain combines TRBV5-8 with TRBJ1-5, with a possible D match to TRBD1 (5 bases). The germline CDR1 and CDR2 sequences are SGHTS and YDEGEE. Trimming left V 4 bases short and J 2 bases short, with 19 bases between. The CDR3 has 17 residues. Using reference TRBV5-8 and TRBJ1-5 for the parts outside the CDR3, the full variable domain is EAGVTQSPTHLIKTRGQQATLRCSPISGHTSVYWYQQALGLGLQFLLWYDEGEERNRGNFPPRFSGRQFPNYSSELNVNALELEDSALYLCASSRSTWGPGNQPQHFGDGTRLSIL.

The gene calls are TRBV4-1 and TRBJ2-3; 10 bases line up with TRBD2. CDR3 length: 16 amino acids. Germline V CDR1 and CDR2: MGHRA, YSYEKL. The junction had 8 bases not matched to a gene; V was cut back by 4 bases and J by 4 bases. CDR3 sequence reads: CASSLPPSGSADTQYF. The CDR3 DNA reads TGCGCCAGCAGCCTTCCCCCTAGCGGGAGCGCAGATACGCAGTATTTT.

The gene calls are TRBV19 and TRBJ1-3; D perhaps matches TRBD1 (5 bases). V was cut by 4 bases and J by 1 base, with 8 bases left in between. This CDR3 region has 14 residues. Germline-derived CDR1 and CDR2 are LNHDA and SQIVND (reference sequence). The CDR3 sequence is CASSKGVSGNTIYF. Written as DNA, the CDR3 is TGTGCCAGTAGTAAAGGGGTTTCTGGAAACACCATATATTTT.

The CDR3 DNA sequence: TGCGCCAGCAGCCTTGCGAGTTCCAACCCTTCCTATGGCTACACCTTC. This codes for CASSLASSNPSYGYTF. The chain carries TRBV4-3 and TRBJ1-2; D remains unclear. Germline assignment: CDR1 LGHNA and CDR2 YSLEER. The CDR3 is made up of 16 amino acids. V gave up 4 bases and J gave up 4 bases, with 19 bases separating them.

This sequence joins TRBV5-6 and TRBJ2-5; TRBD1 matches 7 bases. Germline trimming cut 2 bases from V and 2 bases from J; bases unmatched to any gene: 9. Germline CDR1 and CDR2: SGHDT and YYEEEE. The CDR3 is made up of 16 amino acids. The CDR3 region has the DNA TGTGCCAGCAGCTTTAGTTGGGACAGAACACAAGAGACCCAGTACTTC. It yields the protein CASSFSWDRTQETQYF.

The V call is TRBV9, the J call TRBJ2-6, with 11 nucleotides matching TRBD2. From germline, CDR1 is SGDLS and CDR2 YYNGEE. V was clipped by 0 bases and J by 5 bases; unmatched bases: 16. The CDR3 spans 21 residues. CDR3 amino acids: CASSVVPRLAGGVIWANVLTF. DNA of the CDR3: TGTGCCAGCAGCGTAGTTCCCCGGCTAGCGGGAGGTGTAATCTGGGCCAACGTCCTGACTTTC.

The chain combines TRBV15 with TRBJ1-1; 9 positions agree with TRBD1. The CDR3 is 14 residues long. Losses at the gene ends were 6 bases for V and 5 bases for J; bases not matched to a gene: 7. Germline CDR1 LNHNV, CDR2 YYDKDF (reference sequence). CDR3 sequence (DNA): TGTGCCACCAGTAAAGACAGGGGGTGGACTGAAGCTTTCTTT. As protein: CATSKDRGWTEAFF.

CDR3 sequence (DNA): TGTGCCAGCAGTCCGCCCGGGTTGAGTGGTCAGCCCCAGCATTTT. Protein sequence: CASSPPGLSGQPQHF. The chain joins TRBV28 to TRBJ1-5; D gene uncertain. The CDR3 runs 15 residues. V dropped 5 bases and J dropped 6 bases, with 17 bases sitting between them. Germline CDR1 reads MDHEN; CDR2 reads SYDVKM.

The chain carries TRBV5-8 and TRBJ1-1; D possibly corresponds to TRBD1 (5 bases). Germline CDR1 and CDR2: SGHTS and YDEGEE. CDR3 length: 14 residues. Deletions cut 0 bases from V and 4 bases from J, with 10 bases between. CDR3 protein: CASSLGGMGTEAFF. The CDR3, as DNA: TGTGCCAGCAGCTTGGGGGGCATGGGCACTGAAGCTTTCTTT. The full variable domain, rest sourced from reference TRBV5-8 and TRBJ1-1, is EAGVTQSPTHLIKTRGQQATLRCSPISGHTSVYWYQQALGLGLQFLLWYDEGEERNRGNFPPRFSGRQFPNYSSELNVNALELEDSALYLCASSLGGMGTEAFFGQGTRLTVV.